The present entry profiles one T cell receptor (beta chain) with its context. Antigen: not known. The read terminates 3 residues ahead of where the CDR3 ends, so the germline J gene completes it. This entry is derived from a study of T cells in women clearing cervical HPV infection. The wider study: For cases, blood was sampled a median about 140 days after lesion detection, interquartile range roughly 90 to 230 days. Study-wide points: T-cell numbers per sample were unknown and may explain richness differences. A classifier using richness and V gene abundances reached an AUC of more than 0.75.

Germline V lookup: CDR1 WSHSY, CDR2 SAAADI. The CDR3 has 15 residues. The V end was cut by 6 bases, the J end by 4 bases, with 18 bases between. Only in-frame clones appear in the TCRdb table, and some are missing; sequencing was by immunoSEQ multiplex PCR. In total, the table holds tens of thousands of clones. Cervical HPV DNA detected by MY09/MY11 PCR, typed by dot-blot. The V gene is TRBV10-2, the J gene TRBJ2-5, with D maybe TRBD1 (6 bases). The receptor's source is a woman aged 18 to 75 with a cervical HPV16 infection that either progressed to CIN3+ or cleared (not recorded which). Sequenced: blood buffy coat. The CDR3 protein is CASRISGTPSETQYF. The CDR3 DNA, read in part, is TGCGCCAGCAGGATATCCGGGACACCCTCAGAGACC.